This entry lists 4 T cell receptor beta chains sequenced from one sample in a study of cytomegalovirus exposure and HLA in healthy donors. The PCR used 60 Vbeta and 13 Jbeta primers. The data were produced by immunoSEQ multiplex PCR, yet TCRdb's version contains in-frame clones alone and is incomplete. There are 200,000 to 250,000 clones in the sample; approximately 90% occur only once, and more than 0.8% lies in the top ten. The specimen was PBMCs. The receptor set was obtained from a woman under 30 in good health and CMV-seronegative.

The V gene is TRBV7-8, the J gene TRBJ2-7, with TRBD2 identical over 9 bases. Germline V gives CDR1 SGHVS, CDR2 FQNEAQ. Trimming at V came to 1 base and at J to 2 bases, leaving 15 bases not matched to a gene. The CDR3 totals 19 residues. The CDR3 region has the DNA TGTGCCAGCAGCTTAGTGCTACTAGCGGGTATCACTTCCGCCTACGAGCAGTACTTC. It codes for CASSLVLLAGITSAYEQYF. Full variable domain (missing parts from reference TRBV7-8 and TRBJ2-7): GAGVSQSPRYKVAKRGQDVALRCDPISGHVSLFWYQQALGQGPEFLTYFQNEAQLDKSGLPSDRFFAERPEGSVSTLKIQRTQQEDSAVYLCASSLVLLAGITSAYEQYFGPGTRLTVT.

The chain couples TRBV5-1 to TRBJ2-7, with TRBD1 matching 7 bases. The CDR3 runs to 14 residues. Germline CDR1 reads SGHRS; CDR2 reads YFSETQ. The V and J ends lost 7 bases and 5 bases, in that order; junction bases with no gene match: 12. The CDR3 protein is CASPDREGAHEQYF. The CDR3 DNA reads TGCGCCAGCCCCGACAGGGAAGGAGCCCACGAGCAGTACTTC.

As concerns this clone: At one end the junction does not follow the germline gene, possibly because of a read error. CDR3 amino acids: CASSVDRGEQYF. The CDR3 DNA follows: TGTGCCAGTAGTGTAGACAGGGGCGAGCAGTACTTC. V and J are TRBV19 and TRBJ2-7; 8 nucleotides line up with TRBD1. This CDR3 comprises 12 residues. In germline, CDR1 is LNHDA, CDR2 SQIVND (reference sequence).

The V call is TRBV18, the J call TRBJ1-2; D might be TRBD1 (5 bases). The V and J ends lost 1 base and 4 bases respectively, with 13 bases between them. The CDR3 is made up of 15 amino acids. Germline V gives CDR1 KGHSH, CDR2 LQKENI. In nucleotides, the CDR3 is TGTGCCAGCTCACCACGAAAAGGGGAAGCCTATGGCTACACCTTC. Its translation: CASSPRKGEAYGYTF.